This TCR beta chain came from a study of blood T cell repertoires in COVID-19. Overall study context: From T cells, B-cell-depleted T cells, or PBMCs came the material, which was cDNA or gDNA.

Enrolment of Seattle patients took place during active infection, and they were followed longitudinally. This clone was picked up one time. This CDR3 is built from 14 residues. Per the germline V gene, CDR1 is SGHAT and CDR2 is FQNNGV. Trimming left V 5 bases short and J 5 bases short, with 15 bases between. Profiled with immunoSEQ multiplex PCR; TCRdb holds only in-frame clones, not every one. Of some 250,000 clones detected, more than 75% appear once; the ten largest clones hold roughly 4.9%. The chain joins TRBV11-2 to TRBJ1-1; D may be TRBD1 (6 bases). Input material: peripheral blood. This receptor was obtained from a woman aged 55-75 years with COVID-19, enrolled during active disease. The CDR3 here is CASSPGGAGTEAFF. DNA for the CDR3: TGTGCCAGCAGCCCGGGGGGGGCCGGGACTGAAGCTTTCTTT.